These 18 T cell receptor beta chains share one sample of origin, sequenced in a study of T cell clonotyping in hematopoietic cell transplantation. The table came from immunoSEQ multiplex PCR; TCRdb's copy has only in-frame clones and leaves some out. Of 13,000 to 15,000 clones in the sample, just over 95% are singletons; the top ten hold less than 5%. Here the sequenced sample was peripheral blood mononuclear cells, taken 30 days after allogeneic stem cell transplant. The source is a female patient aged 50 to 65 who had an allogeneic stem cell transplant from an unrelated donor, so T cells may come from the graft donor. Some clones in this sample may be carry-over from other donors' samples.

The genes are TRBV2 and TRBJ1-3; TRBD1 is a possible D gene (5 bases). This CDR3 has 15 amino acids. V lost 6 bases to trimming and J lost 0 bases, with 12 bases between them. Germline V CDR1 and CDR2: SNHLY, FYNNEI. The CDR3 spells CASRVGRFSGNTIYF. CDR3 in DNA: TGTGCCAGCAGAGTGGGACGGTTCTCTGGAAACACCATATATTTT.

This chain uses TRBV14 with TRBJ2-3, with 7 bases that match TRBD1. The CDR3 contains 16 residues. V shed 2 bases, J shed 0 bases, and the junction held 5 bases outside the gene matches. Germline-derived CDR1 and CDR2 are SGHDN and FVKESK. The DNA of the CDR3 is TGTGCCAGCAGCCAACTTGGGACAGCGAGCACAGATACGCAGTATTTT. This gives the protein CASSQLGTASTDTQYF.

This chain connects TRBV7-2 to TRBJ2-7, with D unclear. V gave up 2 bases and J gave up 4 bases, with 3 bases separating them. The CDR3 has 11 residues. From germline, CDR1 is SGHTA and CDR2 FQGNSA. The CDR3 coding sequence is TGTGCCAGCAGCTTATTGTACGAGCAGTACTTC. This gives the protein CASSLLYEQYF. Using reference TRBV7-2 and TRBJ2-7 for the parts outside the CDR3, the full variable domain is GAGVSQSPSNKVTEKGKDVELRCDPISGHTALYWYRQSLGQGLEFLIYFQGNSAPDKSGLPSDRFSAERTGGSVSTLTIQRTQQEDSAVYLCASSLLYEQYFGPGTRLTVT.

This clone appeared once. This chain joins TRBV5-1 and TRBJ1-2, with D perhaps TRBD1 (5 bases). There are 13 residues in the CDR3. The germline CDR1 and CDR2 sequences are SGHRS and YFSETQ. Trimming shortened V by 6 bases and J by 8 bases, and 17 bases separated the two germline ends. The CDR3 loop reads CASTHDGRQGYTF. The CDR3 bases are TGCGCCAGCACCCACGACGGGCGACAGGGCTACACCTTC. The variable domain in full, with the rest retrieved from reference TRBV5-1 and TRBJ1-2, is KAGVTQTPRYLIKTRGQQVTLSCSPISGHRSVSWYQQTPGQGLQFLFEYFSETQRNKGNFPGRFSGRQFSNSRSEMNVSTLELGDSALYLCASTHDGRQGYTFGSGTRLTVV.

This clone was observed a single time. The chain has TRBV23-1 and TRBJ2-7, with TRBD1 identical over 7 bases. TRBV23-1 is an ORF; its function is uncertain. The CDR3 length is 18 residues. Trimming removed 4 bases from V and 2 bases from J; junction bases left unmatched: 17. The CDR3 spells CASSPVLQNRDSPYEQYF. The CDR3 DNA is TGCGCCAGCAGTCCCGTTTTGCAAAACCGGGACAGCCCCTACGAGCAGTACTTC.

CDR3 in amino acids: CASSRINEQFF. CDR3 in DNA: TGTGCCAGCAGTCGCATAAATGAGCAGTTCTTC. The V gene is TRBV6-5, the J gene TRBJ2-1, with D hard to call. Germline values: CDR1 MNHEY, CDR2 SVGAGI. This CDR3 is built from 11 residues. Trimming removed 5 bases from V and 7 bases from J, with 6 bases in between.

CDR3 in amino acids: CSAGSGGAGNTIYF. In nucleotides, the CDR3 is TGCAGCGCCGGTTCAGGGGGGGCTGGAAACACCATATATTTT. The chain recombines TRBV29-1 with TRBJ1-3, with TRBD1 identical over 7 bases. This CDR3 has 14 residues. CDR1 SQVTM and CDR2 ANQGSEA come from the germline V gene. Unmatched junction bases numbered 8, after V lost 7 bases and J lost 2 bases.

This sequence joins TRBV27 and TRBJ2-7, with a possible D match to TRBD2 (6 bases). Germline V gene lookup returns CDR1 MNHEY and CDR2 SMNVEV (reference sequence). The CDR3 totals 13 residues. V lost 9 bases, J lost 3 bases, and 15 bases lay in between. In DNA form, the CDR3 reads TGTGCCAGTAAGTATCGAGCGGGCTACGAGCAGTACTTC. It yields the protein CASKYRAGYEQYF.

The DNA for the CDR3 is TGTGCCTGGCGATACGGAGCCCCTGAGAATGACTACACCTTC. Amino acid sequence: CAWRYGAPENDYTF. The V and J genes are TRBV30 and TRBJ1-2; D gene ambiguous. Germline-derived CDR1 and CDR2 are GTSNPN and SVGIG (reference sequence). The V end lost 5 bases, the J end lost 10 bases, and 23 bases lay between the germline ends. This CDR3 comprises 14 residues.

CDR3 DNA sequence: TGTGCCTGGAGTGTATTCGACAGGAATGGTCAGCCCCAGCATTTT. It is translated as CAWSVFDRNGQPQHF. The V gene is TRBV30, the J gene TRBJ1-5; TRBD1 is a possible D gene (6 bases). Germline CDR1 is GTSNPN and CDR2 is SVGIG (reference sequence). This CDR3 is built from 15 residues. Deletions cut 0 bases from V and 6 bases from J, with 15 bases between.

The chain has TRBV18 and TRBJ2-2; possibly TRBD2 for D (5 bases). Germline-derived CDR1 and CDR2 are KGHSH and LQKENI. This CDR3 comprises 13 residues. V lost 1 base to trimming and J lost 6 bases, with 6 bases between them. The CDR3 loop is CASSPRGPGELFF. The CDR3 nucleotides read TGTGCCAGCTCACCACGAGGGCCCGGGGAGCTGTTTTTT.

The CDR3 nucleotides read TGTGCCAGCAGCACCGGGCCTCTGAAGAGTGAGCAGTTCTTC. This codes for CASSTGPLKSEQFF. The J gene is TRBJ2-1, the V gene TRBV7-9; D not resolved. The CDR3 runs to 14 residues. With 5 bases removed from V and 9 bases from J, the gap between germline ends came to 17 bases. Germline V gene lookup returns CDR1 SEHNR and CDR2 FQNEAQ (reference sequence).

This chain uses TRBV6-1 with TRBJ2-7; D possibly corresponds to TRBD2 (7 bases). The germline V and J ends were trimmed by 1 base and 5 bases, with 15 bases remaining between them. The CDR3 has 15 residues. Germline V lookup: CDR1 MNHNS, CDR2 SASEGT. This chain's CDR3 is CASSEGEGGPDEQYF. Written as DNA, the CDR3 is TGTGCCAGCAGTGAAGGGGAGGGGGGGCCAGACGAGCAGTACTTC.

The V call is TRBV5-1, the J call TRBJ2-5; D call uncertain. The CDR3 consists of 12 residues. V shed 4 bases and J shed 5 bases, with 9 bases lying between them. Germline loops: CDR1 SGHRS, CDR2 YFSETQ. CDR3 nucleotide sequence: TGCGCCAGCAGCCCGGAAGGGGAGACCCAGTACTTC. Amino acids: CASSPEGETQYF.

J is TRBJ1-5 and V is TRBV30, with D unclear. The germline CDR1 and CDR2 sequences are GTSNPN and SVGIG (reference sequence). Trimming left V 2 bases short and J 7 bases short, with 12 bases between. The CDR3 covers 13 residues. The CDR3 DNA follows: TGTGCCTGGAGTCCACGATCTGACCAGCCCCAGCATTTT. Protein sequence: CAWSPRSDQPQHF.

The chain employs TRBV19 and TRBJ1-1; 7 bases align to TRBD1. Germline trimming cut 6 bases from V and 0 bases from J; bases unmatched to any gene: 4. Germline-derived CDR1 and CDR2 are LNHDA and SQIVND (reference sequence). The CDR3 has 14 amino acids. CDR3 sequence reads: CASSRGTVNTEAFF. The CDR3 DNA sequence: TGTGCCAGTAGCCGCGGGACAGTGAACACTGAAGCTTTCTTT.

The CDR3 region is CASSPVTGNYGYTF. The CDR3 DNA sequence: TGTGCCAGCAGCCCAGTCACAGGGAACTATGGCTACACCTTC. V is TRBV5-6 and J is TRBJ1-2; possibly TRBD1 for D (6 bases). The CDR3 is 14 amino acids. From germline, CDR1 is SGHDT and CDR2 YYEEEE. V shed 4 bases and J shed 2 bases, with 12 bases lying between them. Together with reference TRBV5-6 and TRBJ1-2, the CDR3 gives the full variable domain: DAGVTQSPTHLIKTRGQQVTLRCSPKSGHDTVSWYQQALGQGPQFIFQYYEEEERQRGNFPDRFSGHQFPNYSSELNVNALLLGDSALYLCASSPVTGNYGYTFGSGTRLTVV.

This clone was counted a single time. One end of the junction does not line up with germline, which may come from a read error. The chain couples TRBV7-8 to TRBJ2-7; D is unresolved. Germline CDR1 SGHVS, CDR2 FQNEAQ. This CDR3 is built from 12 residues. The CDR3 coding sequence is TGTGTCAGCAGCTCTCTTCCCTACGAGCAGTACTTC. Its translation: CVSSSLPYEQYF.